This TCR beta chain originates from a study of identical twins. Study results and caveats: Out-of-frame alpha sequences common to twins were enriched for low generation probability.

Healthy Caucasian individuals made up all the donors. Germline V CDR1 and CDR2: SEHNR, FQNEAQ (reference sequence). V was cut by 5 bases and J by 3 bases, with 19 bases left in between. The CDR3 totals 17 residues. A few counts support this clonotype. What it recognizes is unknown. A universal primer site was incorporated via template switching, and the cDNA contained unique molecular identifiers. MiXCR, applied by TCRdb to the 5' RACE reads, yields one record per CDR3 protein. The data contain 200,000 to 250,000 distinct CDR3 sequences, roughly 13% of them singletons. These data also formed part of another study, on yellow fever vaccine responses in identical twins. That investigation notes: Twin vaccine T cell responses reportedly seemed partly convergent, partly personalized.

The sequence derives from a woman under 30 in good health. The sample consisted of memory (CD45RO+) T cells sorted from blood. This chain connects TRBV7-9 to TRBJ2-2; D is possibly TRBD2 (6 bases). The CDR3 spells CASSPRRLVQHTGELFF. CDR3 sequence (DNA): TGTGCCAGCAGCCCAAGAAGACTAGTCCAGCACACCGGGGAGCTGTTTTTT.